These T cell receptor beta chains were read from a single sample in a study of shared clonotypes between healthy human individuals. The assay was immunoSEQ multiplex PCR, and TCRdb's table has in-frame clones only and misses some. Seen here are more than 1.2 million clones, about 98.5% observed once, and the top ten hold 0.3% to 0.45%. The sample comprised naive CD4+ T cells sorted from blood. The receptors originated from a man aged 30 to 39 in good health. CDR3s include the opening cysteine and the closing phenylalanine or tryptophan. A D gene is named only where the DNA matches it firmly. Clone size is given for some rows only: seen once, a few or many times, or a class if the clone is expanded.

j_call clone_size v_call d_call cdr3_length cdr3_aa cdr3_nt
TRBJ1-5 NA TRBV6-1 NA 13 CASSLRGNQPQHF TGTGCCAGCAGTCTGCGGGGCAATCAGCCCCAGCATTTT
TRBJ2-7 once TRBV11-2 NA 19 CASSLATDPYRAQFYEQYF TGTGCCAGCAGCTTAGCGACAGATCCGTACCGAGCCCAGTTCTACGAGCAGTACTTC
TRBJ2-5 NA TRBV2 NA 13 CASSERQQETQYF TGTGCCAGCAGCGAACGACAGCAAGAGACCCAGTACTTC
TRBJ2-2 NA TRBV5-1 NA 13 CASSSQGTGELFF TGCGCCAGCAGCTCCCAAGGTACCGGGGAGCTGTTTTTT
TRBJ1-3 NA TRBV9 NA 15 CASSPTGTPGNTIYF TGTGCCAGCAGCCCAACCGGGACCCCCGGAAACACCATATATTTT
TRBJ2-5 NA TRBV6-6 NA 11 CATQRQETQYF TGTGCCACCCAACGACAAGAGACCCAGTACTTC
TRBJ2-3 NA TRBV28 NA 13 CASSAWPLDTQYF TGTGCCAGCAGTGCTTGGCCCCTAGATACGCAGTATTTT
TRBJ2-1 NA TRBV20-1 NA 11 CSAVQGLEQFF TGCAGTGCAGTACAGGGACTTGAGCAGTTCTTC
TRBJ2-5 once TRBV5-8 TRBD2 15 CASSFGSGSRETQYF TGTGCCAGCAGCTTTGGTAGCGGGTCTCGGGAGACCCAGTACTTC
TRBJ2-1 NA TRBV4-2 NA 14 CASSRGGGHNEQFF TGTGCCAGCAGCCGCGGGGGCGGCCACAATGAGCAGTTCTTC
TRBJ2-1 NA TRBV5-1 TRBD2 18 CASAAGSRLAGDLNEQFF TGCGCCAGCGCCGCGGGATCAAGGCTAGCGGGAGACCTCAATGAGCAGTTCTTC
TRBJ2-3 NA TRBV6-6 NA 12 CASSLLTDTQYF TGTGCCAGCAGTCTACTCACAGATACGCAGTATTTT
TRBJ1-4 NA TRBV7-9 NA 14 CASSLGTHDEKLFF TGTGCCAGCAGCTTAGGGACCCATGATGAAAAACTGTTTTTT
TRBJ2-1 NA TRBV7-6 TRBD1 20 CASSRGVQGAHQSSHYEQFF TGTGCCAGCAGCCGGGGAGTACAGGGGGCCCATCAAAGTTCCCATTATGAGCAGTTCTTC
TRBJ2-7 NA TRBV11-2 NA 14 CASSLGWGLYEQYF TGTGCCAGCAGCTTAGGGTGGGGCCTCTACGAGCAGTACTTC
TRBJ1-5 NA TRBV7-9 NA 16 CASSLEGGVSNQPQHF TGTGCCAGCAGCTTAGAAGGAGGGGTGAGTAATCAGCCCCAGCATTTT
TRBJ1-5 NA TRBV2 NA 15 CASSEARGYDQPQHF TGTGCCAGCAGTGAAGCGCGAGGGTACGATCAGCCCCAGCATTTT
TRBJ2-5 NA TRBV5-1 NA 15 CASSLYQGIQETQYF TGCGCCAGCAGCTTGTACCAGGGTATCCAAGAGACCCAGTACTTC
TRBJ2-7 NA TRBV5-4 TRBD1 15 CASSLLGQGSYEQYF TGTGCCAGCAGCTTGTTGGGACAGGGGTCCTACGAGCAGTACTTC
TRBJ2-7 NA TRBV30 NA 14 CAWSLQVGSHEQYF TGTGCCTGGAGCCTTCAGGTTGGTTCTCACGAGCAGTACTTC
TRBJ1-5 NA TRBV6-5 NA 12 CASRQGNQPQHF TGTGCCAGCCGTCAGGGGAATCAGCCCCAGCATTTT
TRBJ1-5 once TRBV7-9 NA 14 CASSLDGTTQPQHF TGTGCCAGCAGCTTAGATGGGACAACCCAGCCCCAGCATTTT
TRBJ2-1 NA TRBV11-2 TRBD2 15 CASSPGLAGGYEQFF TGTGCCAGCAGCCCGGGACTAGCGGGAGGCTATGAGCAGTTCTTC
TRBJ2-7 NA TRBV4-1 NA 17 CASSQKKGIQGPNEQYF TGCGCCAGCAGCCAAAAAAAAGGGATACAGGGTCCCAACGAGCAGTACTTC
TRBJ1-4 NA TRBV5-1 NA 14 CASSLQTTGEKLFF TGCGCCAGCAGCTTGCAGACCACGGGTGAAAAACTGTTTTTT
TRBJ2-3 NA TRBV5-1 NA 12 CASSAPTNFQYF TGCGCCAGCAGCGCCCCGACTAACTTTCAGTATTTT
TRBJ2-7 NA TRBV28 NA 12 CASSLGSYEQYF TGTGCCAGCTCTCTAGGCTCCTACGAGCAGTACTTC
TRBJ2-7 NA TRBV18 TRBD2 14 CASSSRLASYEQYF TGTGCCAGCTCAAGTCGACTAGCCTCCTACGAGCAGTACTTC
TRBJ1-1 NA TRBV2 NA 14 CASSERGMNTEAFF TGTGCCAGCAGTGAACGGGGAATGAACACTGAAGCTTTCTTT
TRBJ2-1 NA TRBV27 NA 15 CASTPGLLLPGEQFF TGTGCCAGCACCCCTGGACTACTCCTGCCCGGTGAGCAGTTCTTC
TRBJ1-1 NA TRBV30 NA 13 CAWRDSRITEAFF TGTGCCTGGAGGGACAGTCGGATCACTGAAGCTTTCTTT
TRBJ2-1 NA TRBV7-9 TRBD2 15 CASSSLAGEIHEQFF TGTGCCAGCAGCTCACTTGCGGGAGAAATCCATGAGCAGTTCTTC
TRBJ2-5 NA TRBV4-1 NA 13 CASSQVAAETQYF TGCGCCAGCAGCCAAGTAGCAGCGGAGACCCAGTACTTC
TRBJ2-3 NA TRBV10-1 NA 11 CASSGSDTQYF TGCGCCAGCAGTGGGTCAGATACGCAGTATTTT
TRBJ2-5 NA TRBV18 TRBD2 13 CASSPPGGETQYF TGTGCCAGCTCACCACCGGGGGGGGAGACCCAGTACTTC
TRBJ1-5 NA TRBV5-4 TRBD1 16 CASSSPRTGSNQPQHF TGTGCCAGCAGCTCCCCGAGGACAGGGTCCAATCAGCCCCAGCATTTT
TRBJ2-7 NA TRBV6-6 NA 13 CASTLGGAGEQYF TGTGCCAGCACCCTGGGTGGGGCCGGCGAGCAGTACTTC
TRBJ2-2 NA TRBV19 NA 16 CASSAGAGGDTGELFF TGTGCCAGTAGCGCTGGGGCAGGAGGGGACACCGGGGAGCTGTTTTTT
TRBJ2-1 NA TRBV11-2 NA 14 CASSFASSYNEQFF TGTGCCAGCAGCTTCGCAAGCTCCTACAATGAGCAGTTCTTC
TRBJ1-3 NA TRBV29-1 NA 15 CSVEAQGLIRNTIYF TGCAGCGTTGAAGCGCAGGGGCTAATTAGAAACACCATATATTTT
TRBJ2-5 NA TRBV10-1 TRBD1 17 CASSGQGAAKNPETQYF TGCGCCAGCAGTGGACAGGGGGCAGCAAAGAACCCAGAGACCCAGTACTTC
TRBJ2-3 NA TRBV7-8 NA 14 CASSRAEGTDTQYF TGTGCCAGCAGCCGAGCGGAGGGCACAGATACGCAGTATTTT
TRBJ2-6 NA TRBV19 NA 14 CASKLSSGANVLTF TGTGCCAGTAAGCTGAGCTCTGGGGCCAACGTCCTGACTTTC
TRBJ2-1 once TRBV21-1 NA 20 CASSKAPAEPGTSVNNEQFF TGTGCCAGCAGCAAGGCCCCCGCGGAGCCCGGGACTAGCGTGAACAATGAGCAGTTCTTC
TRBJ1-2 NA TRBV5-4 NA 16 CASSGALGVEGYGYTF TGTGCCAGCAGCGGGGCGTTGGGAGTCGAAGGGTATGGCTACACCTTC
TRBJ2-7 NA TRBV30 TRBD1 15 CAWSAWTGGGYEQYF TGTGCCTGGAGTGCCTGGACAGGGGGCGGGTACGAGCAGTACTTC
TRBJ2-7 once TRBV25-1 NA 14 CASSEWEGAREQYF TGTGCCAGCAGTGAATGGGAGGGGGCGCGGGAGCAGTACTTC
TRBJ2-2 NA TRBV27 TRBD2 13 CASRRGAGGELFF TGTGCCAGCCGGCGGGGGGCTGGCGGGGAGCTGTTTTTT
TRBJ2-3 NA TRBV28 NA 17 CASSSRLGSGSTDTQYF TGTGCCAGCAGTTCCCGGCTAGGGTCGGGGAGCACAGATACGCAGTATTTT
TRBJ2-5 NA TRBV19 TRBD2 12 CASSSGRKTQYF TGTGCCAGTAGTAGCGGGAGGAAGACCCAGTACTTC
TRBJ2-3 NA TRBV6-4 NA 13 CASSLGRTDTQYF TGTGCCAGCAGTCTTGGGAGAACAGATACGCAGTATTTT
TRBJ2-3 NA TRBV14 NA 15 CASSQLATSTDTQYF TGTGCCAGCAGCCAATTAGCTACTAGCACAGATACGCAGTATTTT
TRBJ2-1 NA TRBV28 TRBD2 16 CASSSGLAGLNNEQFF TGTGCCAGCAGCTCCGGACTAGCGGGGCTAAACAATGAGCAGTTCTTC
TRBJ2-3 NA TRBV14 TRBD2 18 CASSQRGLAGGPLDTQYF TGTGCCAGCAGCCAGAGAGGACTAGCGGGAGGGCCTTTAGATACGCAGTATTTT
TRBJ2-6 NA TRBV9 NA 18 CASSFRGTLYSGANVLTF TGTGCCAGCAGCTTCAGGGGGACTCTATACTCTGGGGCCAACGTCCTGACTTTC
TRBJ2-3 NA TRBV7-6 TRBD2 16 CASSLLGLGGTDTQYF TGTGCCAGCAGTTTACTCGGACTAGGGGGCACAGATACGCAGTATTTT
TRBJ2-7 once TRBV7-2 TRBD2 17 CASNLRGTSGTSYEQYF TGTGCCAGCAACCTACGGGGGACTAGCGGAACCTCCTACGAGCAGTACTTC